This T cell receptor (beta chain) was captured in a study of cytomegalovirus exposure and HLA in healthy donors. Trimming pared 7 bases from V and 8 bases from J, leaving 12 bases between. The CDR3 is made up of 13 amino acids. The germline gives CDR1 ENHRY, CDR2 SYGVKD. The PCR employed 60 Vbeta primers together with 13 Jbeta primers. Using immunoSEQ multiplex PCR, the repertoire was profiled, and TCRdb retains in-frame clones only, with some absent. The sample's table shows about 200,000 clones. The sequence was collected from a man aged 30-40 years in good health and CMV-seronegative. The rearrangement joins TRBV10-3 to TRBJ1-6; D may be TRBD1 (5 bases). Sequenced sample: PBMCs. The CDR3 reads CAINSGGDSPLHF. DNA for the CDR3: TGTGCCATCAATTCGGGGGGGGATTCACCCCTCCACTTT.